The 13 T cell receptor beta chains below come from one sample, sequenced in a study of T cell repertoires in cytomegalovirus infection. Via MiXCR, TCRdb re-called the reads, giving one row per CDR3 protein. The repertoire holds under 150,000 distinct CDR3 sequences, with roughly 9% as singletons. Sequenced: PBMCs. The source is a human donor in good health (CMV status not recorded). Some clones in this sample may be carry-over from other donors' samples.

This clonotype was picked up a small number of times. The chain couples TRBV2 to TRBJ1-2; TRBD1 is a possible D gene (6 bases). Per germline, CDR1 SNHLY and CDR2 FYNNEI. Deletions cut 4 bases from V and 2 bases from J, with 14 bases between. The CDR3 length is 15 residues. The CDR3 nucleotides are TGTGCCAGCAGTGCTACGGACAGCGTAAACTATGGCTACACCTTC. Its protein is CASSATDSVNYGYTF.

The table lists this clonotype with a few counts. V is TRBV28 and J is TRBJ2-1; 9 positions agree with TRBD2. CDR3 length: 14 amino acids. The V and J ends lost 7 bases and 1 base, in that order; junction bases with no gene match: 2. Germline loops: CDR1 MDHEN, CDR2 SYDVKM. Written as DNA, the CDR3 is TGTGCCAGCACCAGCGGGGGGTCCTACAATGAGCAGTTCTTC. It specifies CASTSGGSYNEQFF.

This clonotype was picked up many times. This chain joins TRBV9 and TRBJ1-1, with D maybe TRBD1 (5 bases). V lost 7 bases and J 0 bases, leaving 13 bases between the germline ends. CDR3 length: 14 amino acids. The germline V gene encodes CDR1 SGDLS and CDR2 YYNGEE. The CDR3 DNA is TGTGCCAGCCAGGGTATTTCCCTGAACACTGAAGCTTTCTTT. Its protein product is CASQGISLNTEAFF.

The V gene is TRBV20-1, the J gene TRBJ2-4, with 7 nucleotides matching TRBD1. The CDR3 spans 14 residues. The trim removed 6 bases at V and 5 bases at J, leaving 10 bases unmatched. CDR1 is DFQATT and CDR2 is SNEGSKA in the germline V gene (reference sequence). The CDR3 region is CSAPGPGQENIQYF. The CDR3 region has the DNA TGCAGTGCCCCGGGACCCGGACAGGAAAACATTCAGTACTTC.

The J gene is TRBJ1-1, the V gene TRBV3-1; 7 nucleotides match TRBD1. The V gene's germline CDR1 is LGHDT and CDR2 YNNKEL (reference sequence). The CDR3 is 16 residues long. The V and J ends lost 0 bases and 5 bases, in that order; junction bases with no gene match: 9. In DNA form, the CDR3 reads TGTGCCAGCAGCCAAGATCCTAGGGGGCGCCGAACTGAAGCTTTCTTT. Its translation is CASSQDPRGRRTEAFF.

In its sample, this clonotype was seen many times. V and J are TRBV7-2 and TRBJ2-2; D ambiguous. The V end was cut by 2 bases, the J end by 6 bases, with 4 bases between. The CDR3 length is 12 residues. Looked up from germline, CDR1 is SGHTA and CDR2 is FQGNSA. The CDR3 nucleotides are TGTGCCAGCAGCTTAATGCCCGGGGAGCTGTTTTTT. Translation gives CASSLMPGELFF.

The V call is TRBV5-1, the J call TRBJ1-1; D gene ambiguous. CDR1 and CDR2 from the germline V gene are SGHRS and YFSETQ. The CDR3 length is 16 residues. The V gene lost 4 bases and the J gene lost 0 bases, with 16 bases spanning the gap. CDR3 amino acids: CASSPNARTVNTEAFF. The CDR3 coding sequence is TGCGCCAGCAGCCCTAACGCAAGGACGGTGAACACTGAAGCTTTCTTT. The full variable domain, its missing parts supplied by reference TRBV5-1 and TRBJ1-1, is KAGVTQTPRYLIKTRGQQVTLSCSPISGHRSVSWYQQTPGQGLQFLFEYFSETQRNKGNFPGRFSGRQFSNSRSEMNVSTLELGDSALYLCASSPNARTVNTEAFFGQGTRLTVV.

Many counts were recorded for this clonotype. DNA of the CDR3: TGTGCCAGTACTCGCCTGTGGGGGGAGTACAATGAGCAGTTCTTC. Translating it yields CASTRLWGEYNEQFF. The chain is built from TRBV19 and TRBJ2-1, with a possible D match to TRBD2 (6 bases). Trimming pared 7 bases from V and 4 bases from J, leaving 17 bases between. The CDR3 consists of 15 residues. Per the germline V gene, CDR1 is LNHDA and CDR2 is SQIVND (reference sequence).

The chain is built from TRBV4-2 and TRBJ2-5, with TRBD2 as a possible D gene (6 bases). This CDR3 comprises 15 residues. V was trimmed by 1 base and J by 4 bases, leaving 13 bases between them. The V gene's germline CDR1 is LGHNA and CDR2 YNFKEQ. CDR3 bases: TGTGCCAGCAGCCAAGGAAAGCGGGTACTAGAGACCCAGTACTTC. It specifies CASSQGKRVLETQYF.

This clonotype was found many times. The chain is built from TRBV7-9 and TRBJ1-4, with no clear D. The CDR3 runs to 16 residues. Germline V gene sequence: CDR1 SEHNR, CDR2 FQNEAQ (reference sequence). Trimming stripped 0 bases from V and 4 bases from J, with 12 bases between. The CDR3 DNA is TGTGCCAGCAGCTTAGCCTTGCAGGTAGATAATGAAAAACTGTTTTTT. It encodes CASSLALQVDNEKLFF.

In this sample, this clonotype turned up many times. This chain uses TRBV6-1 with TRBJ1-1; 7 nucleotides align to TRBD1. The junction had 7 bases not matched to a gene; V was cut back by 8 bases and J by 7 bases. Per the germline V gene, CDR1 is MNHNS and CDR2 is SASEGT. The CDR3 consists of 12 residues. CDR3: CASARQGLEAFF. Here the CDR3 DNA reads TGTGCCAGCGCCCGACAGGGCCTTGAAGCTTTCTTT.

This clonotype was counted at least ten times. The chain joins TRBV7-8 to TRBJ1-2; D gene uncertain. The CDR3 runs to 13 residues. V was trimmed by 2 bases and J by 6 bases, leaving 10 bases between them. Per the germline V gene, CDR1 is SGHVS and CDR2 is FQNEAQ. CDR3 in amino acids: CASSLFLGDGYTF. In nucleotides, the CDR3 is TGTGCCAGCAGCTTATTCCTTGGGGATGGCTACACCTTC.

The chain links TRBV29-1 to TRBJ2-3; TRBD1 aligns across 8 bases. The CDR3 contains 13 residues. Germline V CDR1 and CDR2: SQVTM, ANQGSEA. The J segment lost 5 bases and the V segment lost 2 bases, leaving 3 bases of the junction unmatched. CDR3 in amino acids: CSVEPTGVDTQYF. DNA for the CDR3: TGCAGCGTTGAACCGACAGGGGTAGATACGCAGTATTTT.